This TCR beta chain was sequenced in a study of shared clonotypes between healthy human individuals. On the study more broadly: The plates for each donor numbered three CD4 naive, three CD4 memory, two CD8 naive and one CD8 memory.

An approximately 200 ng quantity of DNA, roughly 30,000 T cell genomes, went into the sorted-subset replicate PCRs. Data came from immunoSEQ multiplex PCR; TCRdb stores just in-frame clones and leaves some out. The table lists approximately 2.3 million clones, over 85% of them singletons. The CDR3 is 15 residues long. The germline V gene encodes CDR1 SGHRS and CDR2 YFSETQ. The ends lost 3 bases at V and 6 bases at J; junction bases unmatched: 7. It was into CD45RA+ naive and CD45RA-negative memory subsets that the CD4+ cells were split. Sequencing was performed on naive CD4+ T cells from PBMCs. Specified subset: CD45RA+ positively selected. The TCR sequence derives from a young man in good health. Some clones in this sample may be carry-over from other donors' samples. The chain couples TRBV5-1 to TRBJ2-7; 12 nucleotides agree with TRBD2. Here the CDR3 DNA reads TGCGCCAGCAGCTCTAGGCTAGCGGGAGGGGGCGAGCAGTACTTC. Its translation is CASSSRLAGGGEQYF.